A selection of T cell receptor beta chains follows, all from one sample in a study of control samples from healthy donors and cancer patients. The method was immunoSEQ multiplex PCR; TCRdb's version includes in-frame clones alone and lacks a portion of them. The sample records 170,000 or so clones, approximately 92% being singletons. Sequenced input: blood. The source of these receptors is a woman between 35 and 50 years old in good health. The CDR3 runs from the conserved cysteine through the conserved F or W. The D gene is left open where the match is weak. Size values are once, few and many counts, or a class for expanded clones, and some rows have none.

D gene	clone size	V gene	J gene	CDR3 DNA	CDR3 protein
TRBD1	-	TRBV19	TRBJ2-1	TGTGCCAGTAGCCCCGGGACAGGAACTTACAATGAGCAGTTCTTC	CASSPGTGTYNEQFF
TRBD2	-	TRBV24-1	TRBJ2-5	TGTGCCACCAGTGCTGCAGCGGGGCTCGAACAAGAGACCCAGTACTTC	CATSAAAGLEQETQYF
-	-	TRBV3-1/TRBV3-2	TRBJ1-2	TGTGCCAGCAGCCACCATCCAACAACCAACTATGGCTACACCTTC	CASSHHPTTNYGYTF
-	-	TRBV18	TRBJ1-2	TGTGCCAGCTCACCAAGAGTGGCCGCAGGGATAAACTATGGCTACACCTTC	CASSPRVAAGINYGYTF
-	-	TRBV11-3	TRBJ2-1	TGTGCCAGCAGCTTAGATAATCCCGACAACTCAGGAGGAGAGCAGTTCTTC	CASSLDNPDNSGGEQFF
-	-	TRBV7-9	TRBJ2-2	TGTGCCAGCAGTATCCCTTTGGGGCTTTTGAACACCGGGGAGCTGTTTTTT	CASSIPLGLLNTGELFF
-	once	TRBV27	TRBJ1-2	TGTGCCAGCTTGGGGAGGAATGGCTACACCTTC	CASLGRNGYTF
-	-	TRBV4-1	TRBJ1-2	TGCGCCAGCAGCCAAGATCGAGGGGGTGGCCCCTATGGCTACACCTTC	CASSQDRGGGPYGYTF
-	-	TRBV12-3/TRBV12-4	TRBJ1-1	TGTGCCAGCAGTTTGTGGGGTGAAGCTTTCTTT	CASSLWGEAFF
-	-	TRBV15	TRBJ1-5	TGTGCCACCAGCAGAGATCGGGGGTTAAGCCAGCCCCAGCATTTT	CATSRDRGLSQPQHF
-	few	TRBV27	TRBJ2-7	TGTGCCAGCAGTCGGGGACTTCCCTACGAGCAGTACTTC	CASSRGLPYEQYF
-	-	TRBV7-8	TRBJ2-3	TGTGCCAGCAGCTTAGAGGGGCTCCTAGATACGCAGTATTTT	CASSLEGLLDTQYF
-	-	TRBV27	TRBJ1-1	TGTGCCAGCAGAGGACTGAACACTGAAGCTTTCTTT	CASRGLNTEAFF
-	-	TRBV6-5	TRBJ1-5	TGTGCCAGCACCTCGGTCCGGGGGCAGCCCCAGCATTTT	CASTSVRGQPQHF
-	-	TRBV25-1	TRBJ2-7	TGTGCCAGCAGTACCCAGGGGGGGCACGAGCAGTACTTC	CASSTQGGHEQYF
TRBD1	-	TRBV6-5	TRBJ2-3	TGTGCCAGCAGTCTAGACAGGGTGGGAAATACGCAGTATTTT	CASSLDRVGNTQYF